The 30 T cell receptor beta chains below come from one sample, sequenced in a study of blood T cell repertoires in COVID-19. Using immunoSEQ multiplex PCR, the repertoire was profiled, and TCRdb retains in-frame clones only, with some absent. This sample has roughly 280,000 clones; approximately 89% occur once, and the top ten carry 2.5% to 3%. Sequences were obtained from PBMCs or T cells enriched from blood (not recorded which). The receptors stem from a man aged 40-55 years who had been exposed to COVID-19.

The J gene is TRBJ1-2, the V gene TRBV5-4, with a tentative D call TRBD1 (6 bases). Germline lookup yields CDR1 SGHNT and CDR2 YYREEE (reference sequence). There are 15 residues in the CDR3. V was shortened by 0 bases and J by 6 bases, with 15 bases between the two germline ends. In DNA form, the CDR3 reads TGTGCCAGCAGCTTGGGCACAGGGATGGGTGATGGCTACACCTTC. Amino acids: CASSLGTGMGDGYTF.

CDR3 sequence: CATSGAAGDNYGYTF. The CDR3 nucleotides are TGTGCCACCAGTGGCGCTGCGGGGGACAACTATGGCTACACCTTC. This sequence joins TRBV24-1 and TRBJ1-2, with a weak D call TRBD1 (5 bases). Per germline, CDR1 KGHDR and CDR2 SFDVKD. The germline V and J ends were trimmed by 5 bases and 2 bases, with 14 bases remaining between them. The CDR3 length is 15 residues.

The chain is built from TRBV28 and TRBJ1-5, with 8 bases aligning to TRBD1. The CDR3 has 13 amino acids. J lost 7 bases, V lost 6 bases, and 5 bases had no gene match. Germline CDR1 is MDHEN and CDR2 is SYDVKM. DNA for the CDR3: TGTGCCAGCAGCAGACAGGGGAGGCAGCCCCAGCATTTT. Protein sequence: CASSRQGRQPQHF.

CDR3 in DNA: TGTGCCAGTAGTCTGGGACAGGGGAAAGGGGGCTACACCTTC. Translated: CASSLGQGKGGYTF. The chain carries TRBV19 and TRBJ1-2; TRBD1 matches at 10 bases. The V and J ends lost 5 bases and 8 bases, in that order; junction bases with no gene match: 8. Per the germline V gene, CDR1 is LNHDA and CDR2 is SQIVND (reference sequence). The CDR3 loop spans 14 amino acids. Using reference TRBV19 and TRBJ1-2 for the parts outside the CDR3, the full variable domain is DGGITQSPKYLFRKEGQNVTLSCEQNLNHDAMYWYRQDPGQGLRLIYYSQIVNDFQKGDIAEGYSVSREKKESFPLTVTSAQKNPTAFYLCASSLGQGKGGYTFGSGTRLTVV.

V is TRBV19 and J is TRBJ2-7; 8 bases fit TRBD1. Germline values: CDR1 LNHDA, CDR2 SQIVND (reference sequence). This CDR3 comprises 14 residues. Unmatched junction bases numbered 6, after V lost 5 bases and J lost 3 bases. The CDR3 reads CASSFQGAGYEQYF. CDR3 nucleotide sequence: TGTGCCAGTAGTTTTCAGGGGGCTGGCTACGAGCAGTACTTC.

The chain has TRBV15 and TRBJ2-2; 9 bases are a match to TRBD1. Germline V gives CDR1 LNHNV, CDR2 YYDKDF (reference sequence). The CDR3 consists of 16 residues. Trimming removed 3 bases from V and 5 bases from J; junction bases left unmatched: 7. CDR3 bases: TGTGCCACCAGCAGGGCACAGGGGGCGCTTACCGGGGAGCTGTTTTTT. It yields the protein CATSRAQGALTGELFF.

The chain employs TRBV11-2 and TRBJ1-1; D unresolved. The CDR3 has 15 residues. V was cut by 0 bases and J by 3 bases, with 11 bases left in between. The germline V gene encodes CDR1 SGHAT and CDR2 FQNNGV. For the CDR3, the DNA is TGTGCCAGCAGCTTAGAGATCAGAGGGCACACTGAAGCTTTCTTT. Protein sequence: CASSLEIRGHTEAFF. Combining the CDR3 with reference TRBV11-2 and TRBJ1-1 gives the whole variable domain EAGVAQSPRYKIIEKRQSVAFWCNPISGHATLYWYQQILGQGPKLLIQFQNNGVVDDSQLPKDRFSAERLKGVDSTLKIQPAKLEDSAVYLCASSLEIRGHTEAFFGQGTRLTVV.

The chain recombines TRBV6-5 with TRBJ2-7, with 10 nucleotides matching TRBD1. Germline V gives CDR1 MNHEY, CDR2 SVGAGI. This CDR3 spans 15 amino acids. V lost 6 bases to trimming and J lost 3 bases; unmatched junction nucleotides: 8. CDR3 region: CASSSPGTGVYEQYF. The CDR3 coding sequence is TGTGCCAGCAGCTCCCCGGGGACAGGGGTCTACGAGCAGTACTTC.

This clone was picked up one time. The CDR3 nucleotides read TGTGCCAGCAGCCAAGATCCCTCTAGCGGGAGTCTATTGCCTTTCGAGCAGTACTTC. Its protein is CASSQDPSSGSLLPFEQYF. The genes are TRBV3-1 (or the pseudogene TRBV3-2) and TRBJ2-7; 10 bases agree with TRBD2. Germline CDR1 and CDR2: LGHDT and YNNKEL (reference sequence). The CDR3 extends over 19 amino acids. V lost 0 bases and J lost 6; bases outside the gene matches: 17.

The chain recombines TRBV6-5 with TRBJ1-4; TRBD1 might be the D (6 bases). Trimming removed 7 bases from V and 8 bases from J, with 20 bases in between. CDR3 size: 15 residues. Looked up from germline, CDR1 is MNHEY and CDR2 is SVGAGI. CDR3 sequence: CASTKTQGKSEKLFF. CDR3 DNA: TGTGCCAGCACCAAAACACAGGGAAAATCGGAAAAACTGTTTTTT.

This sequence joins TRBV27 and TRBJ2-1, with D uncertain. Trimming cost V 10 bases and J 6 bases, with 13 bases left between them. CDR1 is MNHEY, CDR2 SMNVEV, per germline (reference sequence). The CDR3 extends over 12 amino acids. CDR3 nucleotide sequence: TGTGCCACCCGGGTCCCAGCCAATGAGCAGTTCTTC. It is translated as CATRVPANEQFF.

The CDR3 reads CASSYYGTGIYGYTF. The CDR3 nucleotides read TGCGCCAGCAGCTATTACGGGACAGGCATCTATGGCTACACCTTC. This chain links TRBV5-1 with TRBJ1-2; 8 bases are shared with TRBD1. J lost 4 bases, V lost 3 bases, and 8 bases had no gene match. Germline V gene sequence: CDR1 SGHRS, CDR2 YFSETQ. The CDR3 totals 15 residues.

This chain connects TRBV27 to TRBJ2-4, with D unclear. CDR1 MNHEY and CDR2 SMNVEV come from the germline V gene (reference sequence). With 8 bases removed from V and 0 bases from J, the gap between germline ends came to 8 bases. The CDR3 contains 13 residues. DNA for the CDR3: TGTGCCAGCTCCCCTGTAGCCAAAAACATTCAGTACTTC. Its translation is CASSPVAKNIQYF.

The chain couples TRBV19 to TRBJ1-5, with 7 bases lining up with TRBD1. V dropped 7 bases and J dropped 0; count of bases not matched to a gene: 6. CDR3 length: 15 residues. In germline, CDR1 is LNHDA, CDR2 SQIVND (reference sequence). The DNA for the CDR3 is TGTGCCAGTAAGGGACAGATTTTTAGCAATCAGCCCCAGCATTTT. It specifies CASKGQIFSNQPQHF.

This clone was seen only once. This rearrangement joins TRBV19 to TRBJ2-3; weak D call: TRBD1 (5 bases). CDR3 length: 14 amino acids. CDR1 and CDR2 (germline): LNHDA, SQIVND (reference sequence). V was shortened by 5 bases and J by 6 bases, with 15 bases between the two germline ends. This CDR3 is CASSFSARDDTQYF. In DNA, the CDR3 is TGTGCCAGTAGTTTTTCGGCCAGGGATGATACGCAGTATTTT.

The CDR3 is CASSVEGTISQPQHF. For the CDR3, the DNA is TGTGCCAGCAGCGTAGAGGGGACAATCAGCCAGCCCCAGCATTTT. The chain couples TRBV9 to TRBJ1-5; D may be TRBD1 (6 bases). The length of the CDR3 is 15 residues. The V gene lost 0 bases and the J gene lost 7 bases, with 14 bases spanning the gap. CDR1 SGDLS and CDR2 YYNGEE come from the germline V gene. Complete variable domain (other parts from reference TRBV9 and TRBJ1-5): DSGVTQTPKHLITATGQRVTLRCSPRSGDLSVYWYQQSLDQGLQFLIQYYNGEERAKGNILERFSAQQFPDLHSELNLSSLELGDSALYFCASSVEGTISQPQHFGDGTRLSIL.

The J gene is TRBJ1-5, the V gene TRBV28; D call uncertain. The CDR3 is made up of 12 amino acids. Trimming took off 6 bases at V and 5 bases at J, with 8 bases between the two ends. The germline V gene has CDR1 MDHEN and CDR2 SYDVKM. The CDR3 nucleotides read TGTGCCAGCAGCGCACGGGATCAGCCCCAGCATTTT. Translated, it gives CASSARDQPQHF.

CDR3 in amino acids: CATRGNTEAFF. CDR3 bases: TGTGCCACCAGGGGTAACACTGAAGCTTTCTTT. The V gene is TRBV19, the J gene TRBJ1-1; D might be TRBD1 (6 bases). V shed 10 bases and J shed 2 bases, with 8 bases lying between them. There are 11 residues in the CDR3. CDR1 is LNHDA, CDR2 SQIVND, per germline (reference sequence).

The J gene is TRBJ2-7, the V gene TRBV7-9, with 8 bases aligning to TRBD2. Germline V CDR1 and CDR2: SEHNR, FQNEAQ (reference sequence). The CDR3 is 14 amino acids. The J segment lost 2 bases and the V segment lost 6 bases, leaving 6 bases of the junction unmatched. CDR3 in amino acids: CASSNWRGAYEQYF. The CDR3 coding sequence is TGTGCCAGCAGTAATTGGCGGGGGGCCTACGAGCAGTACTTC. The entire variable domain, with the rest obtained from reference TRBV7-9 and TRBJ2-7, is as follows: DTGVSQNPRHKITKRGQNVTFRCDPISEHNRLYWYRQTLGQGPEFLTYFQNEAQLEKSRLLSDRFSAERPKGSFSTLEIQRTEQGDSAMYLCASSNWRGAYEQYFGPGTRLTVT.

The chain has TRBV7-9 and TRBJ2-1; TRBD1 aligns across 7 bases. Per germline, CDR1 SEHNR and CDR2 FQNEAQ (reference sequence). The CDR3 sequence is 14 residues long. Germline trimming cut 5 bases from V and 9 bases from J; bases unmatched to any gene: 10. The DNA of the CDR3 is TGTGCCAGCAGCGTTGGGACAGAATGGAGTGAGCAGTTCTTC. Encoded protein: CASSVGTEWSEQFF.

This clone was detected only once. This chain's CDR3 is CASSPGQDEQYF. The CDR3 DNA sequence: TGTGCCAGCAGTCCGGGACAGGACGAGCAGTACTTC. This chain uses TRBV12-3 or TRBV12-4 with TRBJ2-7, with TRBD1 identical over 8 bases. Trimming cost V 5 bases and J 5 bases; bases outside gene matches: 2. The CDR3 has 12 amino acids.

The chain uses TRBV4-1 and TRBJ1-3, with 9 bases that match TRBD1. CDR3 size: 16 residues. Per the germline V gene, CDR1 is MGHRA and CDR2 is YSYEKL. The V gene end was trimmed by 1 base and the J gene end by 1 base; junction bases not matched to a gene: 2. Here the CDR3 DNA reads TGCGCCAGCAGCCAAGGGGACAGGGTATCTGGAAACACCATATATTTT. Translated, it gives CASSQGDRVSGNTIYF.

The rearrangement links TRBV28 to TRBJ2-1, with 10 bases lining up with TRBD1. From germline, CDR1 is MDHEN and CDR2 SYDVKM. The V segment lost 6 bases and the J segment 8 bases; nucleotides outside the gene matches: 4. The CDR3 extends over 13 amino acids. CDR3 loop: CASSSGQGYEQFF. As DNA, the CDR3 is TGTGCCAGCAGCTCGGGACAGGGGTATGAGCAGTTCTTC.

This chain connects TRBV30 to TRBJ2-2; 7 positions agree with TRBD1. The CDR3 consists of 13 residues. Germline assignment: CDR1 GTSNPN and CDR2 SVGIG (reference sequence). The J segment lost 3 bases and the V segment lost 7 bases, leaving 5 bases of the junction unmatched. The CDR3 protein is CAYLQGYTGELFF. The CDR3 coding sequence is TGTGCCTACCTACAGGGGTACACCGGGGAGCTGTTTTTT.

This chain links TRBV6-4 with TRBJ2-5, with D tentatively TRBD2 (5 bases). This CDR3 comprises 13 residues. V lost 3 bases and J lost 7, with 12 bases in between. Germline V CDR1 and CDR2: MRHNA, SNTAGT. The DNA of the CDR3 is TGTGCCAGCAGTGAGAGTGGGAGTGGGACCCAGTACTTC. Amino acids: CASSESGSGTQYF.

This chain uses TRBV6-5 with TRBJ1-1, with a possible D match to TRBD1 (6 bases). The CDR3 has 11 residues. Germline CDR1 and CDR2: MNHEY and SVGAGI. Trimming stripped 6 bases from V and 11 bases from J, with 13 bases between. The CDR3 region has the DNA TGTGCCAGCAGGGACAGCCTGGGGGCTTTCTTT. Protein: CASRDSLGAFF.

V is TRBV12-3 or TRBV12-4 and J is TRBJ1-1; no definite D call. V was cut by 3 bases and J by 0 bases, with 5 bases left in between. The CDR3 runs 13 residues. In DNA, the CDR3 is TGTGCCAGCAGTTTGCGGTTGAACACTGAAGCTTTCTTT. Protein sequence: CASSLRLNTEAFF.

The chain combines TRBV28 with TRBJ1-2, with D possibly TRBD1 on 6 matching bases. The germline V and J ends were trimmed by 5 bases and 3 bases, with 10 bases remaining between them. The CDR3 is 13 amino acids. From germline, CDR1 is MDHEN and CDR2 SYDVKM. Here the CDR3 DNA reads TGTGCCAGCAGTACCAGACAGGACTATGGCTACACCTTC. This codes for CASSTRQDYGYTF.

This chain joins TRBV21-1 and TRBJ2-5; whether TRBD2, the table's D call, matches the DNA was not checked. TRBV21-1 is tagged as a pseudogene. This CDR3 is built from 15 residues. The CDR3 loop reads CASSNLKREIETQYF. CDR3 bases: TGTGCCAGCAGCAATCTCAAGAGGGAGATTGAGACCCAGTACTTC.

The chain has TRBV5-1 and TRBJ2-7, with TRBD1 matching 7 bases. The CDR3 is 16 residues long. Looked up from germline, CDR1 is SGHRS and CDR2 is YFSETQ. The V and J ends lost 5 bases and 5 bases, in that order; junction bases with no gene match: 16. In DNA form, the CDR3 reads TGCGCCAGCAGGAGAGACCCGGGACAGACTTTTGACGAGCAGTACTTC. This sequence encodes CASRRDPGQTFDEQYF.